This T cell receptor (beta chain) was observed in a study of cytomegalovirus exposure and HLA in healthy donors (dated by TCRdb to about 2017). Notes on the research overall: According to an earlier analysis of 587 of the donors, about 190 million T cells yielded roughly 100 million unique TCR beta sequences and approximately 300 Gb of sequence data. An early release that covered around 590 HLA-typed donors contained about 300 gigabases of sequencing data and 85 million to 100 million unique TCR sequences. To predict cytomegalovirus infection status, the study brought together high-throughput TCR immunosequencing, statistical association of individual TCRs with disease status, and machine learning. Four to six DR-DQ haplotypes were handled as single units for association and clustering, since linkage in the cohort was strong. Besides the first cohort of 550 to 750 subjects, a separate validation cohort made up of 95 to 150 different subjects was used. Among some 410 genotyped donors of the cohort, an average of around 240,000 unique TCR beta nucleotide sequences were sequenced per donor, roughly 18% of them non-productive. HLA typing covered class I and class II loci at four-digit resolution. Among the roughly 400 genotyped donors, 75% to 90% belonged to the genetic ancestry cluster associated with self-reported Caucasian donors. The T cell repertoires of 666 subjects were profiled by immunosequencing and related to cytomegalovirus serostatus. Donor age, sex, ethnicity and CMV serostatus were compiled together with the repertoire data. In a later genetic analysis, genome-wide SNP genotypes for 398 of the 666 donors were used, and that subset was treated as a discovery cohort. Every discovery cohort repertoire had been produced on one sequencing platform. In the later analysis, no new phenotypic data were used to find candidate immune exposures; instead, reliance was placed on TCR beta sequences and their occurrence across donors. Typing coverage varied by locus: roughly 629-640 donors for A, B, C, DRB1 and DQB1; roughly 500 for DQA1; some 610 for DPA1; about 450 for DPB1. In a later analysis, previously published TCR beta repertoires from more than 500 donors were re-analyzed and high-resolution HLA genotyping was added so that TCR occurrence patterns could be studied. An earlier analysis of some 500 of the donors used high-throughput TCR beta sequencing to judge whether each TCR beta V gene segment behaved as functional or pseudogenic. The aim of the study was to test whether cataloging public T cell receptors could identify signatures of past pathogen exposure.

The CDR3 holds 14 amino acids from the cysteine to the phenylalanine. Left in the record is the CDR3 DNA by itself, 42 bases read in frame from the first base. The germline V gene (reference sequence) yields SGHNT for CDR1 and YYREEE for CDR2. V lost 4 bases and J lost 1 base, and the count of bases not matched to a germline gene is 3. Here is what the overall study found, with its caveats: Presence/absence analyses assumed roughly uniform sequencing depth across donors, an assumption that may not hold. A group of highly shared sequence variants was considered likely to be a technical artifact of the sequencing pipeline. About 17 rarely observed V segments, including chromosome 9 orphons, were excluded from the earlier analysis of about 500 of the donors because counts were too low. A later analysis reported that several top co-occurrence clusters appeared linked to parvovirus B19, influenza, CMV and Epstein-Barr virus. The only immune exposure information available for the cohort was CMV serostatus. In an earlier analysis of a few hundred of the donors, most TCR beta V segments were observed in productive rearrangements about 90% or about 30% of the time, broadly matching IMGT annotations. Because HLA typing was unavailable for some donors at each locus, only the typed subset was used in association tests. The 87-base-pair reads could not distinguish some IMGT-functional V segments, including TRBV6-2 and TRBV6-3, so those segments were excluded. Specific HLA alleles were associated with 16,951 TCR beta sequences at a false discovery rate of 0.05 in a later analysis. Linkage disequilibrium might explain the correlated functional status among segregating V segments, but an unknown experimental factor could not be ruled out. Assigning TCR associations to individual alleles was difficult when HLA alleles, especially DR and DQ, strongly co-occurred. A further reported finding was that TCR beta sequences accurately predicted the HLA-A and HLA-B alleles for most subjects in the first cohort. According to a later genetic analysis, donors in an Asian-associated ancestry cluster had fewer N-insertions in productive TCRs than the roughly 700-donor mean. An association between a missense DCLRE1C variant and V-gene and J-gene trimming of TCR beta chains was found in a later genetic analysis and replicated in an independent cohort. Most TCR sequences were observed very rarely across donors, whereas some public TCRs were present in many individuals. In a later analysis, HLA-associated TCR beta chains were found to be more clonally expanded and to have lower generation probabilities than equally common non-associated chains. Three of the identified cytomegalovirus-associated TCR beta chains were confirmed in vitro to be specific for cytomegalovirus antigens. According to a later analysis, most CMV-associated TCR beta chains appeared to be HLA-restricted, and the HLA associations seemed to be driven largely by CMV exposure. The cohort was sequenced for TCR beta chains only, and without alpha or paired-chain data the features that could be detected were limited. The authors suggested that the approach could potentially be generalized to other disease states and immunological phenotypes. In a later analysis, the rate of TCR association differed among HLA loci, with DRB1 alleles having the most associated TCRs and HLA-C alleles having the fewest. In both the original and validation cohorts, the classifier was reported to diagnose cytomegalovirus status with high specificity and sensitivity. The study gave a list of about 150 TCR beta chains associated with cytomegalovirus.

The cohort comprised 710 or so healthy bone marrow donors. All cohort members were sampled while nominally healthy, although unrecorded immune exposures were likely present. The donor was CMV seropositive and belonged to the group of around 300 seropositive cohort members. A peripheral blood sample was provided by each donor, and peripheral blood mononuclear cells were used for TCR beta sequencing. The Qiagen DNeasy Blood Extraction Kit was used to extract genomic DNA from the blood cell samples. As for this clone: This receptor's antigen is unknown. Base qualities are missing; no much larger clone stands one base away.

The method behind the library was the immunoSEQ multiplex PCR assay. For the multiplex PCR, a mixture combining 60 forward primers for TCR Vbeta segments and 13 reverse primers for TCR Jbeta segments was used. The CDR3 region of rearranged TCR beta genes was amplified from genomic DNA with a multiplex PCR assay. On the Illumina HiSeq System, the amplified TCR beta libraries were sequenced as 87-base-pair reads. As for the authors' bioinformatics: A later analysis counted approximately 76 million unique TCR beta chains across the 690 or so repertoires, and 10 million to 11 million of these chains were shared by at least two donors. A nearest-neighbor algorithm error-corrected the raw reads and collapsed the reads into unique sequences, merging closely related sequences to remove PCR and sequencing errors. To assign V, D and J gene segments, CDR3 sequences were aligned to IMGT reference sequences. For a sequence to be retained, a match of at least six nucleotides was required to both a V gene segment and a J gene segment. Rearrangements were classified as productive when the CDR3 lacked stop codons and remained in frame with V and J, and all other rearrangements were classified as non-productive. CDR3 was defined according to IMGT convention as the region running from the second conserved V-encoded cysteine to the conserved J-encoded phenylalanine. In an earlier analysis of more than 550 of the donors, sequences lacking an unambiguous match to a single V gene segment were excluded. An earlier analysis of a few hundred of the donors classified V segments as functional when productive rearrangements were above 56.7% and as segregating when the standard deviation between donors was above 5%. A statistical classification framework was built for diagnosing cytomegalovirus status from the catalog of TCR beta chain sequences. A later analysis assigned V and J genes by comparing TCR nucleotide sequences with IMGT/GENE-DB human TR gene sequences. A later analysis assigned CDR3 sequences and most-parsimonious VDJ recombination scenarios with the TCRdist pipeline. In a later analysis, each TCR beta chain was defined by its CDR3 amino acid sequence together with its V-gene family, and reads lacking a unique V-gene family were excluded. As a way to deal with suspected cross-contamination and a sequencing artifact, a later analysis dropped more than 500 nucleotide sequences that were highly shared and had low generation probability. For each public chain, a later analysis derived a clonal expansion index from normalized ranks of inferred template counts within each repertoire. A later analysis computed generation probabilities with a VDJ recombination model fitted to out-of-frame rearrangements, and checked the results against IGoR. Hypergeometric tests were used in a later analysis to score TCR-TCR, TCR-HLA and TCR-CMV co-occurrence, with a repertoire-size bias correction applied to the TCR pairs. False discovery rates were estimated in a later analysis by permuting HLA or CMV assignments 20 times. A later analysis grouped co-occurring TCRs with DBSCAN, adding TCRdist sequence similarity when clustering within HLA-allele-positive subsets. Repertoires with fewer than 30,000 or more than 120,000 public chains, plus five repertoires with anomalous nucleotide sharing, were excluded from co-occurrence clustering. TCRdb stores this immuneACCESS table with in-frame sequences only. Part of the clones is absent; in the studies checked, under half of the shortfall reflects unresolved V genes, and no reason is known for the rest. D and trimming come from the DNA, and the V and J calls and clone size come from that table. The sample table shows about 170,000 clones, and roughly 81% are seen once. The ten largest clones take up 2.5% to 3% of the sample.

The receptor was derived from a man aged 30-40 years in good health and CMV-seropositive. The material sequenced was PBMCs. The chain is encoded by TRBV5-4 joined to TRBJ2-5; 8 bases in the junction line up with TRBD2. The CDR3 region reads CASSRLAFQETQYF. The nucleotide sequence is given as TGTGCCAGCAGCCGACTAGCGTTCCAAGAGACCCAGTACTTC.